A selection of T cell receptor beta chains follows, all from one sample in a study of lymphopenia after photon versus proton radiotherapy. The table came from immunoSEQ multiplex PCR; TCRdb's copy has only in-frame clones and leaves some out. The data show about 27,000 clones, around 90% seen once. The starting material was peripheral blood, obtained from a patient treated with photon-based radiotherapy. These receptors were collected from a man aged 50 or older with gastric cancer. Both conserved end residues are part of each CDR3. The order of the fields is clone size, V gene, D gene, J gene, CDR3 length, CDR3 DNA, CDR3 protein. The D gene is left open where the match is weak. Clone size, where shown, is once, few, many, or a class for clones that have expanded.

.	TRBV5-6	.	TRBJ2-1	12	TGTGCCAGCAGCTTGGAAGGACTGAGAGTACTCTTC	CASSLEGLRVLF
few	TRBV10-2	TRBD2	TRBJ2-1	17	TGCGCCAGCAGTGACAGACTAGCGGGGGGGCGTAAGGGTGAGCAGTTCTTC	CASSDRLAGGRKGEQFF
.	TRBV27	.	TRBJ2-7	13	TGTGCCAGCAGTTGGGGAATCGGGGACGAGCAGTACTTC	CASSWGIGDEQYF
.	TRBV2	TRBD1	TRBJ2-2	17	TGTGCCAGCATCTTAAGGGGACAGGGGCTCAACACCGGGGAGCTGTTTTTT	CASILRGQGLNTGELFF
.	TRBV15	.	TRBJ1-2	12	TGTGCCACCAGCAACGGGGACTATGGCTACACCTTC	CATSNGDYGYTF
.	TRBV5-6	TRBD1	TRBJ2-2	16	TGTGCCAGCAGCTTGGGAACAGGGGCCTACACCGGGGAGCTGTTTTTT	CASSLGTGAYTGELFF
.	TRBV6-1	TRBD2	TRBJ2-5	16	TGTGCCAGCAGTGATATGGCTAGCGGGTACCAAGAGACCCAGTACTTC	CASSDMASGYQETQYF
.	TRBV4-2	TRBD1	TRBJ1-4	15	TGTGCCAGCAGCCAAGAAGCGACAGGGGATGAAAAACTGTTTTTT	CASSQEATGDEKLFF
.	TRBV19	TRBD1	TRBJ1-1	15	TGTGCCAGTATTCCGACAGGGTTTATGAACACTGAAGCTTTCTTT	CASIPTGFMNTEAFF
few	TRBV19	.	TRBJ1-5	15	TGTGCCAGTAGTATAGATCAGGGGAGGAATCAGCCCCAGCATTTT	CASSIDQGRNQPQHF
.	TRBV7-9	.	TRBJ2-5	12	TGTGCCAGCAGCCCGACCGTCGCGGCCCAGTACTTC	CASSPTVAAQYF
.	TRBV19	.	TRBJ2-2	15	TGTGCCAGTAGTATGGAAAGTACGGACACCGGGGAGCTGTTTTTT	CASSMESTDTGELFF
.	TRBV10-3	TRBD2	TRBJ2-2	14	TGTGCCATCGATGCGGGGGGGATCAGCGGGGAGCTGTTTTTT	CAIDAGGISGELFF
.	TRBV5-1	TRBD2	TRBJ2-2	16	TGCGCCAGCAGCTGGAGAGCGGGGGTACAAACCGGGGAGCTGTTTTTT	CASSWRAGVQTGELFF
few	TRBV5-4	.	TRBJ1-2	14	TGTGCCAGCAGCTCGCACCGAAGGGGAGATGGCTACACCTTC	CASSSHRRGDGYTF
.	TRBV5-8	TRBD1	TRBJ2-3	16	TGTGCCAGCAGCTACCGGGACAGGGGCATCACAGATACGCAGTATTTT	CASSYRDRGITDTQYF
.	TRBV7-2	.	TRBJ1-1	12	TGTGCCAGCAGGGGGCTGAACACTGAAGCTTTCTTT	CASRGLNTEAFF
.	TRBV9	.	TRBJ2-2	14	TGTGCCAGCAGCTTCCAGCCGAACACCGGGGAGCTGTTTTTT	CASSFQPNTGELFF
.	TRBV19	TRBD1	TRBJ2-5	15	TGTGCCAGTAGTAGGACAGGGGTAGGGGAAGAGACCCAGTACTTC	CASSRTGVGEETQYF
few	TRBV11-2	TRBD1	TRBJ2-2	11	TGCGGGACAGCGAACACCGGGGAGCTGTTTTTT	CGTANTGELFF
.	TRBV5-1	TRBD1	TRBJ2-5	16	TGCGCCAGCAGCCTGCAGGGGGCCGTCTCCGGAGAGACCCAGTACTTC	CASSLQGAVSGETQYF
.	TRBV5-5	TRBD1	TRBJ2-2	16	TGTGCCAGCTTACACCGGACAGGGATTAAATCCGGGGAGCTGTTTTTT	CASLHRTGIKSGELFF
.	TRBV18	TRBD1	TRBJ2-4	13	TGTGCCAGCTCACCGAGCGCCCGGGACAGCCCATACTTC	CASSPSARDSPYF
few	TRBV10-3	.	TRBJ1-1	15	TGTGCCATCAGTGAGCCCGGACAACAGAACACTGAAGCTTTCTTT	CAISEPGQQNTEAFF
once	TRBV28	.	TRBJ1-4	12	TGTGCCAGCGCGCAGGTTAATGAAAAACTGTTTTTT	CASAQVNEKLFF
.	TRBV29-1	.	TRBJ2-1	12	TGCAGCGTTGCCAGGGTTGGAAATGAGCAGTTCTTC	CSVARVGNEQFF
.	TRBV5-6	TRBD1	TRBJ2-5	13	TGTGCCAGCGTGACAGGGGCCCAAGAGACCCAGTACTTC	CASVTGAQETQYF
few	TRBV11-1	.	TRBJ2-2	13	TGTGCCAGCAGCTTAGGGGGCACCGGGGAGCTGTTTTTT	CASSLGGTGELFF
.	TRBV9	.	TRBJ2-3	13	TGTGCCAGCAGCATCTCAAGGACAGATACGCAGTATTTT	CASSISRTDTQYF
once	TRBV7-2	TRBD1	TRBJ2-5	15	TGTGCCAGCAGCTTAGACAGGGGGCTCCAAGAGACCCAGTACTTC	CASSLDRGLQETQYF
.	TRBV19	.	TRBJ1-6	16	TGTGCCAGTAGTATAGCGATCGGGGCTGCCGGGTCACCCCTCCACTTT	CASSIAIGAAGSPLHF
.	TRBV13	.	TRBJ2-7	13	TGTGCCAGCAGGGCGGGACACCTCTACGAGCAGTACTTC	CASRAGHLYEQYF
.	TRBV19	.	TRBJ1-5	15	TGTGCCAGTAGTATAAGGTCAGGGGCTGGTCAGCCCCAGCATTTT	CASSIRSGAGQPQHF
once	TRBV29-1	.	TRBJ1-2	17	TGCAGCGTTGAACGCCACCCTGGGGGTAAAGCTAACTATGGCTACACCTTC	CSVERHPGGKANYGYTF
.	TRBV5-6	.	TRBJ2-3	16	TGTGCCAGCAGCTTGGCAGCACTCGATAGCACAGATACGCAGTATTTT	CASSLAALDSTDTQYF